The 4 T cell receptor beta chains below were found in one sample sequenced in a study of CXCR3-negative and CXCR3-positive naive CD8 T cells. Findings of the study overall: The TRB CDR3s that CXCR3-positive naive cells carried were more hydrophobic than those of CXCR3-negative naive cells.

TRB cDNA libraries were made by UMI-labeled 5' RACE. TCRdb reanalyzed the 5' RACE reads, giving one entry per CDR3 protein sequence and no DNA. Its table records approximately 65,000 distinct CDR3 sequences. The antigens of these receptors remain unknown. The specimen sequenced was naive CXCR3+ CD8+ T cells from blood. Noted subset: CD45RO-CCR7+CD27+CD95- naive CD8+ T cells expressing CXCR3 (TNR3+). The receptors were gathered from a human donor in good health. Some clones in this sample may be carry-over from other donors' samples.

The rearrangement uses TRBV6-5 and TRBJ1-5. Germline loops: CDR1 MNHEY, CDR2 SVGAGI. There are 16 residues in the CDR3. This CDR3 is CASSYSGSDSNQPQHF.

The CDR3 loop reads CASSQPTGGYEQYF. The rearrangement links TRBV7-9 to TRBJ2-7; TCRdb outputs TRBD1, but without DNA this stays unchecked. CDR3 size: 14 residues. CDR1 and CDR2 from the germline V gene are SEHNR and FQNEAQ (reference sequence). The full variable domain, its missing parts supplied by reference TRBV7-9 and TRBJ2-7, is DTGVSQNPRHKITKRGQNVTFRCDPISEHNRLYWYRQTLGQGPEFLTYFQNEAQLEKSRLLSDRFSAERPKGSFSTLEIQRTEQGDSAMYLCASSQPTGGYEQYFGPGTRLTVT.

The CDR3 protein is CVTSRDFSSVETQYF. This chain connects TRBV15 to TRBJ2-5. Germline loops: CDR1 LNHNV, CDR2 YYDKDF (reference sequence). The CDR3 is made up of 15 amino acids.

The V call is TRBV4-3, the J call TRBJ2-7; absent DNA, TCRdb's TRBD1 call cannot be checked. From germline, CDR1 is LGHNA and CDR2 YSLEER. The CDR3 loop spans 15 amino acids. CDR3 residues: CASSQDNGAGYEQYF.